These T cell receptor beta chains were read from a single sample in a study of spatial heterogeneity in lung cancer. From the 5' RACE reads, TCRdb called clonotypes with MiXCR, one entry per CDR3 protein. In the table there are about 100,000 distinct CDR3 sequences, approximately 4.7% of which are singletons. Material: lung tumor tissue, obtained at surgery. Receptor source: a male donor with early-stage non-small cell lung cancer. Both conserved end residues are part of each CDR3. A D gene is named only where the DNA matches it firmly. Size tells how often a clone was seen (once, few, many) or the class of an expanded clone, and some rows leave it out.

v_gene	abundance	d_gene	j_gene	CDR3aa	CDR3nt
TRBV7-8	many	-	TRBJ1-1	CASSLSEAPLLNTEAFF	TGTGCCAGCAGCCTATCGGAGGCGCCTTTACTGAACACTGAAGCTTTCTTT
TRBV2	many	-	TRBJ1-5	CASSGQGITQPQHF	TGTGCCAGCAGCGGCCAGGGCATCACTCAGCCCCAGCATTTT
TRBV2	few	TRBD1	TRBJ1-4	CASRNRDSGEKLFF	TGTGCCAGCAGGAACCGGGACAGTGGAGAAAAACTGTTTTTT
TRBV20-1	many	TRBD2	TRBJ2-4	CSALDQRERSLAKNIQYF	TGCAGTGCCCTAGACCAGCGGGAACGGTCGCTAGCCAAAAACATTCAGTACTTC
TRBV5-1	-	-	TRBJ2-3	CASSLASLGRSDTQYF	TGCGCCAGCAGCTTGGCCTCTCTAGGGCGGTCCGATACGCAGTATTTT
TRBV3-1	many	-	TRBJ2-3	CASSQVGTDTQYF	TGTGCCAGCAGCCAAGTGGGGACAGATACGCAGTATTTT
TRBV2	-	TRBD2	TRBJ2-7	CASSPGLAGAEQYF	TGTGCCAGCAGTCCTGGACTAGCGGGAGCCGAGCAGTACTTC
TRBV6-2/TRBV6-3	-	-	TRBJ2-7	CASRGPSRDSVLWTHEQYF	TGTGCCAGCAGAGGCCCAAGCCGGGACTCGGTGCTCTGGACCCACGAGCAGTACTTC
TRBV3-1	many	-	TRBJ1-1	CASSQDRGTGLNTEAFF	TGTGCCAGCAGCCAAGATCGGGGAACCGGGCTGAACACTGAAGCTTTCTTT
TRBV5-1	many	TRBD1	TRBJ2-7	CASSMTGVVYEQYF	TGCGCCAGCAGCATGACAGGGGTTGTCTACGAGCAGTACTTC
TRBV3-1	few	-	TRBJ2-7	CASSKSRGDVGYEQYF	TGTGCCAGCAGTAAATCCCGGGGCGATGTGGGGTACGAGCAGTACTTC
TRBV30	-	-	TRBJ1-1	CAWSVAGISTEAFF	TGTGCCTGGAGTGTCGCAGGGATAAGCACTGAAGCTTTCTTT
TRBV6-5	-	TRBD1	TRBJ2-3	CASREDRGGTDTQYF	TGTGCCAGCAGGGAGGACAGGGGCGGCACAGATACGCAGTATTTT
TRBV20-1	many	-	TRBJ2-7	CSASAWTDSYEQYF	TGCAGTGCTAGTGCCTGGACTGACTCCTACGAGCAGTACTTC
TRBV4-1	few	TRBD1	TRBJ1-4	CASSQAPGQGEKLFF	TGCGCCAGCAGCCAAGCACCGGGACAGGGGGAAAAACTGTTTTTT
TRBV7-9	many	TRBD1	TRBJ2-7	CASSSVGTAQSSYEQYF	TGTGCCAGCAGCTCCGTGGGGACAGCACAATCCTCCTACGAGCAGTACTTC
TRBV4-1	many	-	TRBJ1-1	CASSQESRGTEAFF	TGCGCCAGCAGCCAAGAAAGCCGTGGGACTGAAGCTTTCTTT
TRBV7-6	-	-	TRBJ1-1	CASSQTGYIAEAFF	TGTGCCAGCAGCCAGACAGGATATATCGCTGAAGCTTTCTTT
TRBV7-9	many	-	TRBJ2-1	CASSPTLFPYNEQFF	TGTGCCAGCAGCCCTACTCTTTTTCCCTACAATGAGCAGTTCTTC